At least ten counts were recorded for the clone carrying this T cell receptor beta chain. Its cognate antigen is unknown. A single record per CDR3 protein comes from TCRdb applying MiXCR to the 5' RACE reads. This sample has a few hundred thousand distinct CDR3 sequences; approximately 9.6% occur once, and the top ten carry 3%. This sample is drawn from a study of identical twins. Study-wide points: Invariant MAIT and iNKT cells are populations that could partly confound zero-insertion analyses.

The CDR3 sequence is 16 residues long. The V gene's germline CDR1 is SGHRS and CDR2 YFSETQ. V dropped 0 bases and J dropped 5 bases, with 15 bases sitting between them. These data are also associated with another study on yellow fever vaccine responses in identical twins.

The sample taken for sequencing was PBMCs. This rearrangement joins TRBV5-1 to TRBJ2-4; a possible D gene is TRBD2 (7 bases). The TCR was taken from a woman younger than 35 in good health. CDR3 nucleotides: TGCGCCAGCAGCTTGGGCGGGGGCGCTTCCCAAAACATTCAGTACTTC. Protein product: CASSLGGGASQNIQYF.